This paragraph covers one TCR beta chain sequence. Each patient relapsed following autologous stem cell transplantation, and prior brentuximab vedotin exposure differed. The sample originates from a study of PD-1 blockade in classical Hodgkin lymphoma. The assay was immunoSEQ multiplex PCR, and TCRdb's table has in-frame clones only and misses some. The table lists roughly 92,000 clones, approximately 92% of them singletons. The clonotype was recovered from a human donor with classical Hodgkin lymphoma. The source was peripheral blood mononuclear cells (PBMCs), collected at baseline.

Here the CDR3 DNA reads TGTGCCAGCAGCCCGGGACTAGCGGGATACAACAATGAGCAGTTCTTC. It yields the protein CASSPGLAGYNNEQFF. This chain uses TRBV9 with TRBJ2-1, with 13 bases identical to TRBD2. The CDR3 covers 16 residues. Trimming took 4 bases from V and 5 from J; bases not matched to a gene: 6. Germline CDR1 and CDR2: SGDLS and YYNGEE.